This paragraph covers one T cell receptor beta chain sequence. Its antigen is still unknown. Qualities for individual bases were not recorded, and no much larger clone is one base off. The library was prepared using RT-PCR. TCRdb shows the sequencer as NextSeq 550. TCRdb ran its own pipeline on the public reads, namely fastp trimming at Q25 and MiXCR clone calling, and kept in-frame beta chains. One record per CDR3 amino acid sequence lists the most common genes and DNA. The sample yields about 200,000 distinct CDR3 sequences; 35% to 45% were counted once. The leading ten clones occupy 11% of the sample. Relative to germline, V is 4 bases shorter and J is 6 bases shorter, with 16 bases between their ends. Measured from the cysteine to the phenylalanine, the CDR3 is 15 residues long. Only the CDR3 DNA is retained, 45 bases long and in frame from the first base. From the germline V gene, CDR1 is KGHSH and CDR2 is LQKENI.

This sample stems from a study of patients and donors after allogeneic stem cell transplantation (dated by TCRdb to 2020 to 2022). The sequence was collected from a human donor who was either an allogeneic HSCT recipient or a stem cell or donor lymphocyte infusion donor (not recorded which). It is not recorded whose cells these are; they may come from a transplant donor. The sequenced sample consisted of blood, either unsorted or a sorted T cell fraction (not recorded which). The chain couples TRBV18 to TRBJ1-3; no confident D gene assignment can be made. The nucleotides are TGTGCCAGCTCACTCAACAGCGCTCCCGAAAACACCATATATTTT. Translated, it reads CASSLNSAPENTIYF.